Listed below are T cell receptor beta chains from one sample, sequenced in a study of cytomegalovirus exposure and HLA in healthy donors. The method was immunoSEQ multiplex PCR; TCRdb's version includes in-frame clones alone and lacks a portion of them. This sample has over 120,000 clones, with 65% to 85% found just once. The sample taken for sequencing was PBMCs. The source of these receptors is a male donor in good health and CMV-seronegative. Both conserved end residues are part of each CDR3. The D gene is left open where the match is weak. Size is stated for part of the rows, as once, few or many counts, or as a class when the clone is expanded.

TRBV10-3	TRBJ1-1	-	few	TGTGCCATCAGTTCCGGGGTGAACACTGAAGCTTTCTTT	CAISSGVNTEAFF
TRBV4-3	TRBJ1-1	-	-	TGCGCCAGCAGCATACAGGTTGAGTACACTGAAGCTTTCTTT	CASSIQVEYTEAFF
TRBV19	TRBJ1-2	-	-	TGTGCCAGTAGTACCCCGGGAGGGGCAGACTATGGCTACACCTTC	CASSTPGGADYGYTF
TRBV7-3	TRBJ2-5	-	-	TGTGCCAGCAGCTCGGTTAGGGGAGAGACCCAGTACTTC	CASSSVRGETQYF
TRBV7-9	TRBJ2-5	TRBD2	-	TGTGCCAGCAGCTCAGCAGGACTAGCGGGAGTCAGGGGAGAGACCCAGTACTTC	CASSSAGLAGVRGETQYF
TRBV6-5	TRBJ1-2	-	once	TGTGCCAGCAGTCGGACAGCCTCCTATGGCTACACCTTC	CASSRTASYGYTF
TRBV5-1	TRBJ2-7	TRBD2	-	TGCGCCAGCAGCTTGGAGATAGCGGGAGGGTACGAGCAGTACTTC	CASSLEIAGGYEQYF
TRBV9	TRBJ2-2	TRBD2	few	TGTGCCAGCAGTGCGCGGAGCGGGAGTCGTACCGGGGAGCTGTTTTTT	CASSARSGSRTGELFF
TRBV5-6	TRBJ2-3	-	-	TGTGCCAGCAGCCCCGGGCGGGACAGACGCGCAGATACGCAGTATTTT	CASSPGRDRRADTQYF
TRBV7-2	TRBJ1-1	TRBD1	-	TGTGCCAGCAGCCGGAAGACAGGGGTCAACGCTGAAGCTTTCTTT	CASSRKTGVNAEAFF
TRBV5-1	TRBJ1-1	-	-	TGCGCCAGCAGCCCCACGGCGGCAAACACTGAAGCTTTCTTT	CASSPTAANTEAFF
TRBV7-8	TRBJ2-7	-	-	TGTGCCAGCAGTGGACATACCTACGAGCAGTACTTC	CASSGHTYEQYF
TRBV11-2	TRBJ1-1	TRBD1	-	TGTGCCAGCAGCGAGCTAGGACAGGAGAACACTGAAGCTTTCTTT	CASSELGQENTEAFF
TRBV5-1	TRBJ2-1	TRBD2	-	TGCGCCAGCAGCTTGGTAGAGGCTAGCGGCTACAATGAGCAGTTCTTC	CASSLVEASGYNEQFF
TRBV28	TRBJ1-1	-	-	TGTGCCAGCAGTACCCCGACAGTCATGAACACTGAAGCTTTCTTT	CASSTPTVMNTEAFF
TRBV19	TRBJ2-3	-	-	TGTGCCAGTAGTATTTACTCACCGGGAGATACGCAGTATTTT	CASSIYSPGDTQYF
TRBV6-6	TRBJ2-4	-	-	TGTGCCAGCCGCGACCCGGGCAAAAACATTCAGTACTTC	CASRDPGKNIQYF
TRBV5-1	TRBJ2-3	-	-	TGCGCCAGCAGCTTGGAAGTGGGAGCAGATACGCAGTATTTT	CASSLEVGADTQYF
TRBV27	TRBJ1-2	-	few	TGTGCCAGCAGTTTAACGGTGGCGGGGGTAAACTATGGCTACACCTTC	CASSLTVAGVNYGYTF
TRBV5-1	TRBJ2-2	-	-	TGCGCCAGCAGCCTCCTCCAGGGGAACACCGGGGAGCTGTTTTTT	CASSLLQGNTGELFF
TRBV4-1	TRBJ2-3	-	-	TGCGCCAGCAGCCAAGTGACACCTACCGGAGATACGCAGTATTTT	CASSQVTPTGDTQYF
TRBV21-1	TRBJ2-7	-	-	TGTGCCAGCAGCAAAGAGGAGGGGGGACTAGCGGGGGCCGCGTACGAGCAGTACTTC	CASSKEEGGLAGAAYEQYF
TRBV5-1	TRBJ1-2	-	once	TGCGCCAGCAGAAGGGAAGGGGACTATGGCTACACCTTC	CASRREGDYGYTF
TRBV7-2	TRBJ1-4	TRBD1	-	TGTGCCAGCAGCTTCGACAGGGGGAAAAATGAAAAACTGTTTTTT	CASSFDRGKNEKLFF
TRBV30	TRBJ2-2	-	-	TGTGCCTGGACCACTCAGGGCACCGGGGAGCTGTTTTTT	CAWTTQGTGELFF
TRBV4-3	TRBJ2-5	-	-	TGCGCCAGCAGCCAAGGCCCGGAGGGACAAGAGACCCAGTACTTC	CASSQGPEGQETQYF
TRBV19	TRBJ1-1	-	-	TGTGCCAGTAGTCCCGAGGGGGTTAAGACTGAAGCTTTCTTT	CASSPEGVKTEAFF
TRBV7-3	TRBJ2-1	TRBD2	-	TGTGCCAGCAGTTCTCCGGCTAGCGGGCACAATGAGCAGTTCTTC	CASSSPASGHNEQFF
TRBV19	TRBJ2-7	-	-	TGTGCCAGTAGTATCGGTAGATTCTACGAGCAGTACTTC	CASSIGRFYEQYF
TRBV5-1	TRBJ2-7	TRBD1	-	TGCGCCAGCAGCTCAGGACAGGGAGGCACCTACGAGCAGTACTTC	CASSSGQGGTYEQYF
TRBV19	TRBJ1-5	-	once	TGTGCCAGCCGCGCGGGGGGTCGCGATCAGCCCCAGCATTTT	CASRAGGRDQPQHF
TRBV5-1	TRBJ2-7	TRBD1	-	TGCGCCAGCAGCACAGGGACAGGGCCATCCTACGAGCAGTACTTC	CASSTGTGPSYEQYF
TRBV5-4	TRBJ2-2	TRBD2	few	TGTGCTACTCAAGAAGACGGGGGGTACGGGGAGCTGTTTTTT	CATQEDGGYGELFF
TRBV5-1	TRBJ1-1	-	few	TGCGCCTGTGCCCAGGCAGGAAATATGAACACTGAAGCTTTCTTT	CACAQAGNMNTEAFF
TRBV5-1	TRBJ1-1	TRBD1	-	TGCGCCAGCAGCTCGGAACCGGGACAGATGAACACTGAAGCTTTCTTT	CASSSEPGQMNTEAFF
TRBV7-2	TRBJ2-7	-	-	TGTGCCAGCAGCTCCCTACAGACAGCCTCCTACGAGCAGTACTTC	CASSSLQTASYEQYF
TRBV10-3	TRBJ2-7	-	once	TGTGCCATCAGTGAGTCCGGACGGGGGGCTCGGGAGCAGTACTTC	CAISESGRGAREQYF
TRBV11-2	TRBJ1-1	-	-	TGTGCCAGCAGCTTAGCGCGTTACACTGAAGCTTTCTTT	CASSLARYTEAFF
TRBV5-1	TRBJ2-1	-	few	TGCGCCAGCAGCCCGGACGGACAGAGCTCCTACAATGAGCAGTTCTTC	CASSPDGQSSYNEQFF
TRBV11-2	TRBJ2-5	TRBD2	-	TGTGCCAGCAGGGGACTACTTCAAGAGACCCAGTACTTC	CASRGLLQETQYF
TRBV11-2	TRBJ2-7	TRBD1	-	TGTGCCAGCAGCTCCGGGACAGGGTTTGGCGAGCAGTACTTC	CASSSGTGFGEQYF
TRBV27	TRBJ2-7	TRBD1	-	TGTGCCAGCAGTTTGGGACAGGACTACGAGCAGTACTTC	CASSLGQDYEQYF